This record looks at one T cell receptor (beta chain) sequence and its context. The record originates from a study of CD8 T cells in Susac syndrome. RNA in amounts of about 0.5 to 1 ug was reverse transcribed with random hexamers. Amplification of TCR beta CDR3 used immunoSEQ multiplex PCR across 54 Vbeta and 13 Jbeta. TCRdb processed the immunoSEQ multiplex PCR reads anew with MiXCR; each CDR3 protein has one entry. The sample contains 400,000 to 550,000 distinct CDR3 sequences, around 85% of which appear only once. Sequencing of TCR beta was undertaken in CD8+ and CD4+ T cells derived from blood. Per the germline V gene, CDR1 is DFQATT and CDR2 is SNEGSKA (reference sequence). The CDR3 runs to 16 residues. The V end lost 1 base, the J end lost 9 bases, and 22 bases lay between the germline ends.

Material for sequencing was CD8+ T cells from PBMCs. The rearrangement uses TRBV20-1 and TRBJ2-1, with D perhaps TRBD2 (5 bases). The origin of this receptor is a human donor with multiple sclerosis. Here the CDR3 reads CSARGASSNNDGEQFF. The DNA for the CDR3 is TGCAGTGCTAGAGGTGCTAGCTCTAACAATGACGGTGAGCAGTTCTTC.